The entry below gives a single TCR beta chain sequence along with its context. Generated by immunoSEQ multiplex PCR, the TCRdb table keeps only in-frame clones and is missing some. The sample records 40,000 to 45,000 clones, roughly 92% being singletons. The sample is drawn from a study of T cell changes during pregnancy in multiple sclerosis. Germline lookup yields CDR1 SGHTA and CDR2 FQGNSA. CDR3 length equals 17 residues. V shed 0 bases, J shed 2 bases, and the junction held 5 bases outside the gene matches. The receptor was derived from a female donor with multiple sclerosis, enrolled in a pregnancy study. This chain joins TRBV7-2 and TRBJ2-5; 11 nucleotides align to TRBD2. Sequences were obtained from peripheral blood. This chain's CDR3 is CASSLALAGGSQETQYF. CDR3 bases: TGTGCCAGCAGCTTAGCGCTAGCGGGAGGCAGTCAAGAGACCCAGTACTTC.